This paragraph reports one T cell receptor beta chain. These data belong to a study of cytotoxic CD8 clonotypes in ibrutinib-treated CLL. The method was immunoSEQ multiplex PCR; TCRdb's version includes in-frame clones alone and lacks a portion of them. The data hold some 140,000 clones, with 75% to 85% observed a single time. This specimen consisted of PBMCs, obtained after 12 months of ibrutinib treatment. The source is a human donor with chronic lymphocytic leukemia.

This chain's CDR3 is CASWHGLAGEQYF. CDR3 sequence (DNA): TGTGCCAGCTGGCACGGACTAGCGGGCGAGCAGTACTTC. This chain connects TRBV27 to TRBJ2-7; 11 bases are shared with TRBD2. Germline assignment: CDR1 MNHEY and CDR2 SMNVEV (reference sequence). V lost 8 bases and J lost 6; bases outside the gene matches: 6. This CDR3 comprises 13 residues.